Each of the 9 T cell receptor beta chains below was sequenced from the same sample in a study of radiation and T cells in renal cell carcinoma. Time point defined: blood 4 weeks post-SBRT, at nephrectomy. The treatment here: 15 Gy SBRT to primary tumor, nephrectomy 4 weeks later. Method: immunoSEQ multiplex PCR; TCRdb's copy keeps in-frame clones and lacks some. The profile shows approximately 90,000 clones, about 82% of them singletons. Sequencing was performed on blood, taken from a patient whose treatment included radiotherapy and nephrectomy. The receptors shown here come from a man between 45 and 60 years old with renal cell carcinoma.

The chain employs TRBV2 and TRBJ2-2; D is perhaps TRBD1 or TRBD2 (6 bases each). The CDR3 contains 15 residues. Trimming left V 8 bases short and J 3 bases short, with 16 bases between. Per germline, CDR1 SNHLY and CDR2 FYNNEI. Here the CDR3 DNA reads TGTGCCAGCCGATTTAACAGGGACTACACCGGGGAGCTGTTTTTT. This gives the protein CASRFNRDYTGELFF.

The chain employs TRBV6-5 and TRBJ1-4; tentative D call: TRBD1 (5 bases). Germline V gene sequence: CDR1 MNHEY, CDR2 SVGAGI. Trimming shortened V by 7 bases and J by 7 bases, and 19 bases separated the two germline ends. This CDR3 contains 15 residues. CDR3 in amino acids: CASNKGGAPGEKLFF. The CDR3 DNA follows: TGTGCCAGCAATAAAGGTGGGGCGCCGGGTGAAAAACTGTTTTTT.

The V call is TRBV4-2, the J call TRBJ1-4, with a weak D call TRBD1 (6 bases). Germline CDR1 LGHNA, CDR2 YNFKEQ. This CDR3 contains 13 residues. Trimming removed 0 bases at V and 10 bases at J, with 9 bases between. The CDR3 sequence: CASSQEQGGKLFF. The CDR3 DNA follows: TGTGCCAGCAGCCAAGAACAAGGGGGAAAACTGTTTTTT.

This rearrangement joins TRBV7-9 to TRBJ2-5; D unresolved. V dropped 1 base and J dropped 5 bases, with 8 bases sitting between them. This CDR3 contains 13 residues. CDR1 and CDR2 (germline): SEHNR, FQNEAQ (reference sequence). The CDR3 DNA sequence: TGTGCCAGCAGCTTAGATAATAGCGAGACCCAGTACTTC. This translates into CASSLDNSETQYF.

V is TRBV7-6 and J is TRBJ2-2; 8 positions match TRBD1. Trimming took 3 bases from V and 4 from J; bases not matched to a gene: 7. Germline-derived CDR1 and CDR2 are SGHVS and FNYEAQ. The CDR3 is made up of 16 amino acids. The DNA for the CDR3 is TGTGCCAGCAGCTTGCCCCAGGGGGCCGGCACCGGGGAGCTGTTTTTT. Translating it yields CASSLPQGAGTGELFF.

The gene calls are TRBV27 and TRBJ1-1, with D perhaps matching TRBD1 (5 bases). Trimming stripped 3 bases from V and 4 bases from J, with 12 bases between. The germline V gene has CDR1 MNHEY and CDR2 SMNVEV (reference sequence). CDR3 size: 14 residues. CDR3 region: CASSFTGGLTEAFF. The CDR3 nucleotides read TGTGCCAGCAGTTTCACAGGTGGACTCACTGAAGCTTTCTTT.

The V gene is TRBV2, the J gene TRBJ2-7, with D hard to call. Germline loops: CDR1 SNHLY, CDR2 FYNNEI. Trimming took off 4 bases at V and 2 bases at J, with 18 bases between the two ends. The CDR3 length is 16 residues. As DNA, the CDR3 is TGTGCCAGCAGTGTTAGTTCCCGACCGGCAGCCTACGAGCAGTACTTC. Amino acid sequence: CASSVSSRPAAYEQYF.

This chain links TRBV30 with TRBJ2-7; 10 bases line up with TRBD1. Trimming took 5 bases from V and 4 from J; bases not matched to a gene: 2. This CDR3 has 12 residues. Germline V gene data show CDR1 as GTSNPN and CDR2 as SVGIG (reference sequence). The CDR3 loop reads CAWDRGPYEQYF. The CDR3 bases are TGTGCCTGGGACAGGGGGCCATACGAGCAGTACTTC. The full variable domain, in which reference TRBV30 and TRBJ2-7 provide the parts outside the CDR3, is SQTIHQWPATLVQPVGSPLSLECTVEGTSNPNLYWYRQAAGRGLQLLFYSVGIGQISSEVPQNLSASRPQDRQFILSSKKLLLSDSGFYLCAWDRGPYEQYFGPGTRLTVT.

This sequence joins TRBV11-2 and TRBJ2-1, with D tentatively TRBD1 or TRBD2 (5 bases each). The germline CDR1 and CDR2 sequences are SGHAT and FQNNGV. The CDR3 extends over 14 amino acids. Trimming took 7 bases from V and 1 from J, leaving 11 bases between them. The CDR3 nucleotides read TGTGCCAGCACCCCTGAGGGGTCCTACAATGAGCAGTTCTTC. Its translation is CASTPEGSYNEQFF. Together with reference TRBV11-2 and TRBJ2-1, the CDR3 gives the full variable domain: EAGVAQSPRYKIIEKRQSVAFWCNPISGHATLYWYQQILGQGPKLLIQFQNNGVVDDSQLPKDRFSAERLKGVDSTLKIQPAKLEDSAVYLCASTPEGSYNEQFFGPGTRLTVL.